The 22 T cell receptor beta chains below were found in one sample sequenced in a study of shared clonotypes between healthy human individuals. Sequencing was performed with immunoSEQ multiplex PCR; in TCRdb, only in-frame clones are kept and a portion is missing. The sample lists around 1.4 million clones; about 98.5% were seen once. Sequenced sample: naive CD4+ T cells sorted from blood. As for subset: CD45RA+ positively selected. These TCRs come from a man younger than 40 in good health.

The gene calls are TRBV7-9 and TRBJ2-7; either TRBD1 or TRBD2 may supply D (5 bases each). This CDR3 region has 16 residues. With 1 base removed from V and 0 bases from J, the gap between germline ends came to 13 bases. From germline, CDR1 is SEHNR and CDR2 FQNEAQ (reference sequence). CDR3 amino acids: CASSLVAGTTSYEQYF. The CDR3, as DNA: TGTGCCAGCAGCTTAGTGGCAGGGACCACCTCCTACGAGCAGTACTTC.

This chain uses TRBV28 with TRBJ2-7; D unresolved. The V gene's germline CDR1 is MDHEN and CDR2 SYDVKM. This CDR3 region has 15 residues. Trimming took 2 bases from V and 0 from J, leaving 11 bases between them. CDR3 sequence reads: CASSLTDRRSYEQYF. In DNA form, the CDR3 reads TGTGCCAGCAGTTTAACGGACCGACGCTCCTACGAGCAGTACTTC.

In nucleotides, the CDR3 is TGCGCCAGCAGCCAAGATCGGGCCCCCTTCGCGACCCAGTACTTC. Translated, it gives CASSQDRAPFATQYF. This rearrangement joins TRBV4-1 to TRBJ2-5; D not certain. Germline V gene data show CDR1 as MGHRA and CDR2 as YSYEKL. CDR3 length: 15 residues. The ends were cut back, 0 bases at V and 7 bases at J, with 15 bases in the middle.

The genes are TRBV7-2 and TRBJ2-3, with D unclear. The CDR3 extends over 14 amino acids. The germline V gene has CDR1 SGHTA and CDR2 FQGNSA. Trimming removed 0 bases from V and 4 bases from J, with 8 bases in between. The CDR3 loop is CASSLAAAADTQYF. As DNA, the CDR3 is TGTGCCAGCAGCTTAGCGGCGGCGGCAGATACGCAGTATTTT.

The chain joins TRBV6-1 to TRBJ2-7; 8 bases agree with TRBD2. The CDR3 is 15 residues long. After removal of 6 bases from V and 0 bases from J, the junction contained 7 bases not matched to a gene. CDR1 is MNHNS and CDR2 is SASEGT in the germline V gene. This CDR3 is CASSLTGTSSYEQYF. The DNA for the CDR3 is TGTGCCAGCAGCCTCACCGGGACTAGCTCCTACGAGCAGTACTTC.

This clone occurred once. This chain joins TRBV5-1 and TRBJ1-2; unclear D gene. The CDR3 is made up of 15 amino acids. The germline V gene encodes CDR1 SGHRS and CDR2 YFSETQ. V was shortened by 1 base and J by 0 bases, with 10 bases between the two germline ends. CDR3 sequence (DNA): TGCGCCAGCAGCTTGTATCCGGGAGCTAACTATGGCTACACCTTC. Translated: CASSLYPGANYGYTF.

The genes are TRBV27 and TRBJ2-2, with D maybe TRBD2 (5 bases). The CDR3 spans 18 residues. V dropped 1 base and J dropped 1 base, with 16 bases sitting between them. Germline V gives CDR1 MNHEY, CDR2 SMNVEV (reference sequence). The DNA for the CDR3 is TGTGCCAGCAGTTTATTGAACATCCTGGGAGTGAACACCGGGGAGCTGTTTTTT. Translation gives CASSLLNILGVNTGELFF.

This rearrangement joins TRBV19 to TRBJ2-1, with 15 positions matching TRBD2. The CDR3 totals 18 residues. J was trimmed by 9 bases and V by 4 bases; bases with no gene match: 13. Germline V lookup: CDR1 LNHDA, CDR2 SQIVND (reference sequence). CDR3 sequence (DNA): TGTGCCAGTAGTAAGGACCGTTGGACTAGCGGGAGGGCCATTGAGCAGTTCTTC. Encoded protein: CASSKDRWTSGRAIEQFF.

This sequence joins TRBV28 and TRBJ1-5; D is undetermined. Germline CDR1 MDHEN, CDR2 SYDVKM. The V gene lost 6 bases and the J gene lost 4 bases, with 7 bases spanning the gap. This CDR3 contains 12 residues. CDR3 nucleotide sequence: TGTGCCAGCAGGGAAGCTAATCAGCCCCAGCATTTT. Protein: CASREANQPQHF.

This chain joins TRBV7-9 and TRBJ1-5; maybe TRBD1 (6 bases). The germline V and J ends were trimmed by 1 base and 6 bases, with 13 bases remaining between them. The CDR3 consists of 15 residues. Germline V gene sequence: CDR1 SEHNR, CDR2 FQNEAQ (reference sequence). CDR3 loop: CASSLGPGAGQPQHF. CDR3 coding DNA: TGTGCCAGCAGCTTAGGACCAGGGGCAGGTCAGCCCCAGCATTTT.

This chain links TRBV7-6 with TRBJ2-1; 7 bases agree with TRBD2. Germline V CDR1 and CDR2: SGHVS, FNYEAQ. This CDR3 spans 19 amino acids. The J segment lost 1 base and the V segment lost 2 bases, leaving 14 bases of the junction unmatched. The DNA of the CDR3 is TGTGCCAGCAGCTTATGGGCGGGAGTGGCCCCAGGGTCCTACAATGAGCAGTTCTTC. Its translation is CASSLWAGVAPGSYNEQFF.

This chain connects TRBV2 to TRBJ2-7; perhaps TRBD2 as D (5 bases). The CDR3 sequence is 13 residues long. Per germline, CDR1 SNHLY and CDR2 FYNNEI. V gave up 4 bases and J gave up 3 bases, with 10 bases separating them. In DNA, the CDR3 is TGTGCCAGCAGTGGGCGCGGAGGCTACGAGCAGTACTTC. It specifies CASSGRGGYEQYF.

The J gene is TRBJ2-3, the V gene TRBV9; the match to TRBD1 covers 9 bases. Per the germline V gene, CDR1 is SGDLS and CDR2 is YYNGEE. With V trimmed by 1 base and J by 0 bases, 6 bases remained unmatched. CDR3 length: 17 residues. The CDR3 spells CASSVLQGAVSTDTQYF. In DNA, the CDR3 is TGTGCCAGCAGCGTACTACAGGGGGCCGTTAGCACAGATACGCAGTATTTT.

This chain connects TRBV29-1 to TRBJ1-2, with a weak D call TRBD1 (6 bases). The length of the CDR3 is 12 residues. The V gene lost 3 bases and the J gene lost 6 bases, with 11 bases spanning the gap. Per germline, CDR1 SQVTM and CDR2 ANQGSEA. The CDR3 sequence: CSVERGDHGYTF. The CDR3 bases are TGCAGCGTTGAGAGGGGGGATCATGGCTACACCTTC.

The chain links TRBV18 to TRBJ1-1; weak D call: TRBD1 (6 bases). The CDR3 length is 16 residues. Germline CDR1 reads KGHSH; CDR2 reads LQKENI. Between the trimmed V and J ends, which lost 5 bases and 3 bases, there was a span of 19 bases. The CDR3 region is CASSSVQGRGDTEAFF. CDR3 DNA sequence: TGTGCCAGCTCATCGGTACAGGGCCGGGGGGACACTGAAGCTTTCTTT.

V usage is TRBV9 and J usage is TRBJ1-2; D not resolved. V shed 3 bases and J shed 4 bases, with 10 bases lying between them. The CDR3 is 13 amino acids. In germline, CDR1 is SGDLS, CDR2 YYNGEE. CDR3 DNA: TGTGCCAGCAGCGCTGGGGTAGGCTATGGCTACACCTTC. Amino acid sequence: CASSAGVGYGYTF.

Worth noting for this clone: Germline and junction disagree at one end, which may indicate a read error. The genes are TRBV7-7 and TRBJ2-1; no reliable D call. Germline values: CDR1 SSHAT, CDR2 FNYEAQ (reference sequence). The CDR3 runs 14 residues. This chain's CDR3 is CASSLSGANNEQFF. The DNA for the CDR3 is TGTGCTAGCAGCTTATCAGGAGCAAACAATGAGCAGTTCTTC. The full variable domain, completed using reference TRBV7-7 and TRBJ2-1, is GAGVSQSPRYKVTKRGQDVTLRCDPISSHATLYWYQQALGQGPEFLTYFNYEAQPDKSGLPSDRFSAERPEGSISTLTIQRTEQRDSAMYRCASSLSGANNEQFFGPGTRLTVL.

The chain recombines TRBV29-1 with TRBJ2-5; maybe TRBD2 (5 bases). CDR1 is SQVTM and CDR2 is ANQGSEA in the germline V gene. V was pared by 0 bases and J by 0 bases, with 11 bases between. The CDR3 runs 15 residues. The CDR3 coding sequence is TGCAGCGTTGAAGACGGCGGGTTTTACCAAGAGACCCAGTACTTC. This codes for CSVEDGGFYQETQYF.

In the case of this clone: Additional DNA sequences in this sample encode the identical CDR3. The chain has TRBV18 and TRBJ2-2; no definite D call. Trimming pared 0 bases from V and 8 bases from J, leaving 10 bases between. The CDR3 is 14 residues long. Germline V gives CDR1 KGHSH, CDR2 LQKENI. The CDR3 DNA reads TGTGCCAGCTCACCACCCTGGGGAACAGGGGAGCTGTTTTTT. It encodes CASSPPWGTGELFF.

The chain recombines TRBV15 with TRBJ2-1; 8 nucleotides line up with TRBD2. The junction had 13 bases not matched to a gene; V was cut back by 3 bases and J by 6 bases. The CDR3 spans 17 residues. Germline V gene lookup returns CDR1 LNHNV and CDR2 YYDKDF (reference sequence). The CDR3 sequence: CATSRREAMISGNEQFF. The CDR3 region has the DNA TGTGCCACCAGCAGGCGGGAGGCCATGATAAGCGGCAATGAGCAGTTCTTC.

This chain joins TRBV5-1 and TRBJ2-3; maybe TRBD1 (6 bases). Trimming shortened V by 0 bases and J by 6 bases, and 14 bases separated the two germline ends. CDR1 is SGHRS and CDR2 is YFSETQ in the germline V gene. This CDR3 is built from 15 residues. The CDR3 DNA follows: TGCGCCAGCAGCTTGGATGTACAGGGAGTGGATACGCAGTATTTT. This encodes CASSLDVQGVDTQYF.

The rearrangement joins TRBV21-1 to TRBJ2-7; TRBD1, as called in the table, went unchecked against the DNA. TRBV21-1 is shown as a pseudogene. CDR3 length: 16 residues. The CDR3 DNA follows: TGTGCCAGCAGCAAAGAATGGGCGAGAAGAACCTACGAGCAGTACTTC. This gives the protein CASSKEWARRTYEQYF.